A selection of T cell receptor beta chains follows, all from one sample in a study of CD8 T cells in Susac syndrome. TCRdb reprocessed the immunoSEQ multiplex PCR reads via MiXCR and lists one record per CDR3 protein. The sample contains about 130,000 distinct CDR3 sequences, around nine tenths of which appear only once. The sequenced sample consisted of CD8+ T cells from PBMCs. The receptors were gathered from a human donor with multiple sclerosis. The CDR3 runs from the conserved cysteine through the conserved F or W. A D gene is named only where the DNA matches it firmly. Not every row has a clone size; where given, it reads once, few, many or a size class.

j_call	v_call	clone_size	d_call	cdr3_nt	cdr3_aa
TRBJ2-7	TRBV16	NA	TRBD1	TGTGCCAGCAGCGCGACAGGGGGCGACGAGCAGTACTTC	CASSATGGDEQYF
TRBJ2-1	TRBV6-2/TRBV6-3	few	TRBD2	TGTGCCAGCGGGGAGCGGGACTACAATGAGCAGTTCTTC	CASGERDYNEQFF
TRBJ2-1	TRBV30	NA	NA	TGTGCCTGGACCCTACCCCTCCGGGGGGCGGGGAACAATGAGCAGTTCTTC	CAWTLPLRGAGNNEQFF
TRBJ2-3	TRBV6-5	NA	NA	TGTGCCAGCAGTTACCCCCCCGAAGATACGCAGTATTTT	CASSYPPEDTQYF
TRBJ2-7	TRBV21-1	NA	NA	TGTGCCAGCAGCAAAGTACGGGACAGGCTGAGCTCCTACGAGCAGTACTTC	CASSKVRDRLSSYEQYF
TRBJ2-1	TRBV7-9	NA	NA	TGTGCCAGCCGGGACCATTACAATGAGCAGTTCTTC	CASRDHYNEQFF
TRBJ1-1	TRBV7-9	NA	NA	TGTGCCAGCAGCTTTTGGGCTACTGAAGCTTTCTTT	CASSFWATEAFF
TRBJ2-7	TRBV29-1	NA	TRBD1	TGCAGCGCCAAGGCCGGGACAGGGGAGTTCGAGCAGTACTTC	CSAKAGTGEFEQYF
TRBJ2-5	TRBV27	NA	TRBD2	TGTGCCAGCAGACTCAGGGGTCTAGCGGGAGGGAACCAAGAGACCCAGTACTTC	CASRLRGLAGGNQETQYF
TRBJ1-6	TRBV30	NA	NA	TGTGCCTTGACGGGTACAGGCGGTTCACCCCTCCACTTT	CALTGTGGSPLHF
TRBJ1-2	TRBV28	NA	NA	TGTGCCAGCGCGAGAAGGGACGGCGGGGACTATGGCTACACCTTC	CASARRDGGDYGYTF
TRBJ2-1	TRBV27	NA	TRBD2	TGTGCCAGCAGCCTCGCCCTTAGCGGGAGCGTCGAGGATGAGCAGTTCTTC	CASSLALSGSVEDEQFF
TRBJ2-7	TRBV28	NA	TRBD1	TGTGCCAGCAGTTGGGACCGGGACAGATCCCCCTACGAGCAGTACTTC	CASSWDRDRSPYEQYF
TRBJ2-2	TRBV30	NA	TRBD1	TGTGCCTGGAGTACAGGGGACCCCGGGGAGCTGTTTTTT	CAWSTGDPGELFF
TRBJ2-7	TRBV20-1	NA	TRBD2	TGCAGTGCCGGGGAGGGCCAAGCCTACGAGCAGTACTTC	CSAGEGQAYEQYF
TRBJ2-5	TRBV3-1	NA	NA	TGTGCCAGCAGCCAAGATCGTGAGGGGTTACAAGAGACCCAGTACTTC	CASSQDREGLQETQYF
TRBJ2-1	TRBV19	NA	NA	TGTGCCAGTAGTATGTCCGACAATGAGCAGTTCTTC	CASSMSDNEQFF
TRBJ1-1	TRBV19	NA	NA	TGTGCCAGCTGGGACGTCAGCACTGAAGCTTTCTTT	CASWDVSTEAFF
TRBJ1-5	TRBV7-6	NA	NA	TGTGCCAGCAGCCCCGGTTCATTAGGGGTTAGCAATCAGCCCCAGCATTTT	CASSPGSLGVSNQPQHF
TRBJ2-1	TRBV6-7	NA	TRBD2	TGTGCCAGCAGTACATCTAGCGGGAGCTCCTACAATGAGCAGTTCTTC	CASSTSSGSSYNEQFF
TRBJ2-7	TRBV10-3	NA	TRBD1	TGTGCCATCAGTGTCCAGACAGGGCATTACGAGCAGTACTTC	CAISVQTGHYEQYF
TRBJ1-4	TRBV4-3	NA	NA	TGCGCCAGCAGCCAAGATTTGAACCCTTCCAATGAAAAACTGTTTTTT	CASSQDLNPSNEKLFF
TRBJ1-1	TRBV30	NA	NA	TGTGCCTGGAGTCCGACAGTCGACACTGAAGCTTTCTTT	CAWSPTVDTEAFF
TRBJ1-5	TRBV6-5	once	NA	TGTGCCAGCAGTTACGGGGCCCAAAATCAGCCCCAGCATTTT	CASSYGAQNQPQHF